This T cell receptor beta chain was identified during a study of vaccination and CD4 T cells after COVID-19. On the study more broadly: Convalescent donors were composed of six males and four females, of whom two were Hispanic. Control cultures used a CEFX viral epitope pool, an HIV-1 Nef peptide pool, or no peptide.

As for treatment: approximately 9-day PBMC culture with coronavirus spike peptide pools or control peptides (ViraFEST assay). With the Oncomine TCR Beta short-read assay, DNA from cultured CD4+ T cells was sequenced. Investigators isolated genomic DNA from cultured CD4+ T cells. TCRdb processed the PCR reads anew with MiXCR; each CDR3 protein has one entry. The repertoire holds 15,000 to 20,000 distinct CDR3 sequences, with around 40% as singletons. With 6 bases clipped from V and 4 bases from J, the junction kept 7 bases outside the gene matches. CDR1 is LNHDA and CDR2 is SQIVND in the germline V gene (reference sequence). The CDR3 extends over 15 amino acids. Study-wide findings and caveats: Researchers report that 304 of 307 vaccine-specific clones in convalescent patients proved spike mono-reactive.

This clonotype was picked up a small number of times. Its antigen is as yet unknown. The receptor comes from a human donor who had recovered from COVID-19. Sample: CD4+ T cells from blood, cultured in vitro, taken after SARS-CoV-2 vaccination. The chain is built from TRBV19 and TRBJ1-1, with 11 bases identical to TRBD1. The CDR3 region has the DNA TGTGCCAGTAGATGGACAGGGGGCATGGGCACTGAAGCTTTCTTT. It is translated as CASRWTGGMGTEAFF.